This T cell receptor (beta chain) stems from a study of blood T cell repertoires in COVID-19. Turning to the study itself: Acute and convalescent COVID-19 samples came from the United States, Italy and Spain. Sample material is recorded as cDNA or gDNA derived from T cells, B-cell-depleted T cells, or PBMCs.

CDR3 length: 14 residues. V was clipped by 5 bases and J by 4 bases, with 12 bases between them. Germline CDR1 is MDHEN and CDR2 is SYDVKM. Per the authors' pipeline: Amplified reference gene primers provided the basis for estimating nucleated cell counts. Sequencing used immunoSEQ multiplex PCR; TCRdb keeps in-frame clones, though not all of them. That table is the source of V, J and clone size, and D and trimming were worked out from the DNA. The sample has about 110,000 clones, about 87% seen once. This chain links TRBV28 with TRBJ1-5, with a weak D call TRBD1 (5 bases). The receptor's source is a human donor in a cohort sampled during active COVID-19. Sequenced input: peripheral blood. This CDR3 reads CASSTLGGNQPQHF. CDR3 sequence (DNA): TGTGCCAGCAGTACCTTGGGGGGGAATCAGCCCCAGCATTTT.